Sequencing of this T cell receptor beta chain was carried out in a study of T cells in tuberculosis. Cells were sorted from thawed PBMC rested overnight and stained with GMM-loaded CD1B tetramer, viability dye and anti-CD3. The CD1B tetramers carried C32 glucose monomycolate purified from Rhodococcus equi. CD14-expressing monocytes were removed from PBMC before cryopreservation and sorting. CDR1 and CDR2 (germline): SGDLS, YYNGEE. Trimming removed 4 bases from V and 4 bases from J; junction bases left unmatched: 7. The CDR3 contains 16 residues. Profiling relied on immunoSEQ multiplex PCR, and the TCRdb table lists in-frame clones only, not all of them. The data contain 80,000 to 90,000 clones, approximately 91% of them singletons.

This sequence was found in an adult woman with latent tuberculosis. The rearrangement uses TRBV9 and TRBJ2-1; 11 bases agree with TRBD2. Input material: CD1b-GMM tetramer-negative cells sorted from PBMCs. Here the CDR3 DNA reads TGTGCCAGCAGCACAACCGGGACTAGCGGTTACAATGAGCAGTTCTTC. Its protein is CASSTTGTSGYNEQFF.